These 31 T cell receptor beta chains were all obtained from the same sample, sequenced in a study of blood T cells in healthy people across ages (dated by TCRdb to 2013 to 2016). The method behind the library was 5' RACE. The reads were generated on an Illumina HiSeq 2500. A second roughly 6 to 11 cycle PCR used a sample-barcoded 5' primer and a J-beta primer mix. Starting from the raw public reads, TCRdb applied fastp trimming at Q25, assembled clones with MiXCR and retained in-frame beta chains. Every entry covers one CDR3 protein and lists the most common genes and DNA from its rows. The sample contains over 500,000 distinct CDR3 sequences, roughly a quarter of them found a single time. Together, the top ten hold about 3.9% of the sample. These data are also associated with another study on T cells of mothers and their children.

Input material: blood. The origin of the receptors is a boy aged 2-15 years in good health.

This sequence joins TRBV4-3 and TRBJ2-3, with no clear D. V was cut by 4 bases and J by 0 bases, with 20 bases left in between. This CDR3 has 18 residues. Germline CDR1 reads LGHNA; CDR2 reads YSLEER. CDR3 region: CASSLGPGRSPSTDTQYF. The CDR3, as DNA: TGCGCCAGCAGCCTCGGTCCTGGGCGGTCCCCTAGCACAGATACGCAGTATTTT.

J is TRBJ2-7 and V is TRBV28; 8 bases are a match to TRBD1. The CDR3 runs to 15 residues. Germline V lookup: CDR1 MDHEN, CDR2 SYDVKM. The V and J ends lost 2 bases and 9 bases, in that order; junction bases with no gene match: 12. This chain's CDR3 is CASSLPYRGSFGQYF. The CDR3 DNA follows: TGTGCCAGCAGTTTACCCTACAGGGGGTCTTTCGGGCAGTACTTC.

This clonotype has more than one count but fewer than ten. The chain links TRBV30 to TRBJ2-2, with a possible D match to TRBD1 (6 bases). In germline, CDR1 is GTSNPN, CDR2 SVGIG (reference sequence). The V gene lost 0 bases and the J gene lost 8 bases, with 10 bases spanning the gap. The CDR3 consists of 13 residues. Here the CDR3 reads CAWSVQGAGELFF. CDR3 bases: TGTGCCTGGAGTGTACAGGGTGCAGGGGAGCTGTTTTTT.

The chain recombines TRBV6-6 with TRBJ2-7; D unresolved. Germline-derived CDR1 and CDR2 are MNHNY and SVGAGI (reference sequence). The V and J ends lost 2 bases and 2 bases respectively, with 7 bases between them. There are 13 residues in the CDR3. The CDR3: CASSYGQPYEQYF. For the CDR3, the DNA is TGTGCCAGCAGTTACGGGCAGCCCTACGAGCAGTACTTC.

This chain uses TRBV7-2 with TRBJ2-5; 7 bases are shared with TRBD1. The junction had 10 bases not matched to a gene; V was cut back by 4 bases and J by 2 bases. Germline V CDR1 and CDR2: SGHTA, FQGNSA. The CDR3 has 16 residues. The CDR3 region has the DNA TGTGCCAGCAGCTCCCCCTCTCCCAGGGGGCAAGAGACCCAGTACTTC. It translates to CASSSPSPRGQETQYF.

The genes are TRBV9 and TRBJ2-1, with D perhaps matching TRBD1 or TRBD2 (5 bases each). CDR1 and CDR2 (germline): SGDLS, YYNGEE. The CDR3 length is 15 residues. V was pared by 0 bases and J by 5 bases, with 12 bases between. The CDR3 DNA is TGTGCCAGCAGCGTAGCCGGGGACGATAACAATGAGCAGTTCTTC. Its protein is CASSVAGDDNNEQFF.

The CDR3 is CAISEPRLAGAGNEQFF. In nucleotides, the CDR3 is TGTGCCATCAGTGAGCCCCGACTAGCGGGAGCGGGCAATGAGCAGTTCTTC. The chain joins TRBV10-3 to TRBJ2-5, with TRBD2 matching 12 bases. The J call is in doubt because the DNA end fits TRBJ2-1 better. Germline V gene sequence: CDR1 ENHRY, CDR2 SYGVKD. CDR3 size: 17 residues.

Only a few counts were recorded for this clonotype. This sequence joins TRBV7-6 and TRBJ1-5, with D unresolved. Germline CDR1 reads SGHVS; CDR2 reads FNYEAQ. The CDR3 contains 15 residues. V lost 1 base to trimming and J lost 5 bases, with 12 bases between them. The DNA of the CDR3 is TGTGCCAGCAGCTTAGGGCCTGGGGTTGATCAGCCCCAGCATTTT. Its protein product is CASSLGPGVDQPQHF.

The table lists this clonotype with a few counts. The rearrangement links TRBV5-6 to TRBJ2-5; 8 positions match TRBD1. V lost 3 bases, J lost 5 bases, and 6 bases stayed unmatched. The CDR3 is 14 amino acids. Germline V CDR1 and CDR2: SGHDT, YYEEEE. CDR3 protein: CASSSGQGWETQYF. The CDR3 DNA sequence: TGTGCCAGCAGCTCCGGACAGGGCTGGGAGACCCAGTACTTC.

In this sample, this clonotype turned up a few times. The CDR3 here is CSAGGLAGSNEQFF. The DNA for the CDR3 is TGCAGTGCCGGGGGACTAGCGGGATCCAATGAGCAGTTCTTC. The rearrangement uses TRBV20-1 and TRBJ2-5; TRBD2 matches 13 bases. The J call may be mistaken, given a closer DNA end match to TRBJ2-1. This CDR3 is built from 14 residues. The germline gives CDR1 DFQATT, CDR2 SNEGSKA (reference sequence).

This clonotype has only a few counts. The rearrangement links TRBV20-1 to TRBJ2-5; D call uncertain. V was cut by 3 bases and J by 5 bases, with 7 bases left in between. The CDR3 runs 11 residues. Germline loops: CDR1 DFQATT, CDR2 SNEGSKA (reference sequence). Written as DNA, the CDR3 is TGCAGTGCTAGGTCCGGGGAGACCCAGTACTTC. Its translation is CSARSGETQYF.

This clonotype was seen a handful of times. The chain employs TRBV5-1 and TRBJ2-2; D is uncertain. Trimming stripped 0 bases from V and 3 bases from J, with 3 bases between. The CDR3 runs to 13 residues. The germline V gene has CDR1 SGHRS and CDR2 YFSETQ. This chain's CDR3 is CASSLGDTGELFF. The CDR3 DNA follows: TGCGCCAGCAGCTTGGGCGACACCGGGGAGCTGTTTTTT. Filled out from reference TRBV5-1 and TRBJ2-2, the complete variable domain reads KAGVTQTPRYLIKTRGQQVTLSCSPISGHRSVSWYQQTPGQGLQFLFEYFSETQRNKGNFPGRFSGRQFSNSRSEMNVSTLELGDSALYLCASSLGDTGELFFGEGSRLTVL.

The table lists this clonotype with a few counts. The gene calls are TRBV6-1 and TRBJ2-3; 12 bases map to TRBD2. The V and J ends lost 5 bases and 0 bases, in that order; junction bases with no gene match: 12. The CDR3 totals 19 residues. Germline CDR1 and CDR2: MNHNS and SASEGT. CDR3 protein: CASSPSLAGGLPSTDTQYF. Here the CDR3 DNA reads TGTGCCAGCAGTCCCTCACTAGCGGGGGGCCTACCAAGCACAGATACGCAGTATTTT.

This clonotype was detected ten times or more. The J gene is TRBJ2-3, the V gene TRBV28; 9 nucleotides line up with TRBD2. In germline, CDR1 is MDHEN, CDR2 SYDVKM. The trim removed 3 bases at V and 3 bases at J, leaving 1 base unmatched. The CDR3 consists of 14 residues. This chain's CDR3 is CASSFAGGTDTQYF. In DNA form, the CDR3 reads TGTGCCAGCAGTTTCGCGGGAGGGACAGATACGCAGTATTTT.

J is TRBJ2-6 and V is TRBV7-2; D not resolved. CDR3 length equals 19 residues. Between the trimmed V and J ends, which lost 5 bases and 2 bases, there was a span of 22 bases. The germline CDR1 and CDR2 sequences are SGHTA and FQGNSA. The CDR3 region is CASSPRPWHSLTGANVLTF. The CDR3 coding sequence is TGTGCCAGCAGCCCCCGGCCGTGGCACAGCCTTACTGGGGCCAACGTCCTGACTTTC. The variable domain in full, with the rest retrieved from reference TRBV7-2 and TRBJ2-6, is GAGVSQSPSNKVTEKGKDVELRCDPISGHTALYWYRQSLGQGLEFLIYFQGNSAPDKSGLPSDRFSAERTGGSVSTLTIQRTQQEDSAVYLCASSPRPWHSLTGANVLTFGAGSRLTVL.

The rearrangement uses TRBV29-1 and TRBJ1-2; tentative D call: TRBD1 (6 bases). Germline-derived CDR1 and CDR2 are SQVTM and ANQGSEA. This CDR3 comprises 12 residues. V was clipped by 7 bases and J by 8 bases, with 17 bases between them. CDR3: CSASRGADGYTF. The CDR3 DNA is TGCAGCGCAAGTCGGGGGGCCGACGGCTACACCTTC.

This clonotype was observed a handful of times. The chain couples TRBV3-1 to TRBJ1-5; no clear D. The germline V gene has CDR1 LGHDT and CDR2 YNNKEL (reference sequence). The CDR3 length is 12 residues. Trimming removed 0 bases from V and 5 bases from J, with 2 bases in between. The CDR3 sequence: CASSQEDQPQHF. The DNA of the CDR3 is TGTGCCAGCAGCCAAGAAGATCAGCCCCAGCATTTT.

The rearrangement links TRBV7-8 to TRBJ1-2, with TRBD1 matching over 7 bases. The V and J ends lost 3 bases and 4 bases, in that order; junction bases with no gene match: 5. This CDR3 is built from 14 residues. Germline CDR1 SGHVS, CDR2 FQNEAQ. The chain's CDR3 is CASSFDREGYGYTF. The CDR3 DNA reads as TGTGCCAGCAGCTTCGACAGGGAGGGCTATGGCTACACCTTC.

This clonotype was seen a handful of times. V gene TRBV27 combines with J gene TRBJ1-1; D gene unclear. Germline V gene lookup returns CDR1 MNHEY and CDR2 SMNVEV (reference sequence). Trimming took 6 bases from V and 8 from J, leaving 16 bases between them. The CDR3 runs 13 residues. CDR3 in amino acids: CASSLAPGTEAFF. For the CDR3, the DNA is TGTGCCAGCAGCCTCGCCCCAGGCACGGAAGCTTTCTTT.

CDR3 region: CASSVGRRYPDTQYF. The CDR3 coding sequence is TGTGCCAGCAGCGTAGGTCGGAGGTACCCAGATACGCAGTATTTT. The rearrangement links TRBV9 to TRBJ2-3, with a tentative D call TRBD2 (5 bases). This CDR3 spans 15 amino acids. The germline gives CDR1 SGDLS, CDR2 YYNGEE. Trimming shortened V by 0 bases and J by 4 bases, and 12 bases separated the two germline ends.

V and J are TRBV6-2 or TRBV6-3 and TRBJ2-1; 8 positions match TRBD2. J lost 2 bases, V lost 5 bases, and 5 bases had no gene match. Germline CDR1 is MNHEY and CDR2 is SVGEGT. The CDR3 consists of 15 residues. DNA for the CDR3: TGTGCCAGCAGTCGGAGCGGGAGAGCCTACAATGAGCAGTTCTTC. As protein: CASSRSGRAYNEQFF.

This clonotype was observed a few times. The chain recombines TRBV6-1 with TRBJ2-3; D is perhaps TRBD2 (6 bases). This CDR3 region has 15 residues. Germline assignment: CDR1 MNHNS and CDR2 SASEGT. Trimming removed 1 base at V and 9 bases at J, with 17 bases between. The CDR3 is CASSEGGLARGTQYF. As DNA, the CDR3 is TGTGCCAGCAGTGAAGGGGGACTCGCTCGCGGCACGCAGTATTTT.

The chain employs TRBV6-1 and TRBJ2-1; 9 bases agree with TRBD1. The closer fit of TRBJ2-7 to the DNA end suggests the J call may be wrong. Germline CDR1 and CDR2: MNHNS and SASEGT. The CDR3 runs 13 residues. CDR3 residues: CATGQGLIHEQYF. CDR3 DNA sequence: TGTGCCACAGGACAGGGGTTAATCCACGAGCAGTACTTC.

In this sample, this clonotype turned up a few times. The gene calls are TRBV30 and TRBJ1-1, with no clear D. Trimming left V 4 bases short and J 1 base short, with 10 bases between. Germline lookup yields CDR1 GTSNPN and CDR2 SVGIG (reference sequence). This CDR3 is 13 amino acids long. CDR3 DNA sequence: TGTGCCTGGACGGGCGGCGGGAACACTGAAGCTTTCTTT. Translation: CAWTGGGNTEAFF. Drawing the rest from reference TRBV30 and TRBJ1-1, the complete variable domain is SQTIHQWPATLVQPVGSPLSLECTVEGTSNPNLYWYRQAAGRGLQLLFYSVGIGQISSEVPQNLSASRPQDRQFILSSKKLLLSDSGFYLCAWTGGGNTEAFFGQGTRLTVV.

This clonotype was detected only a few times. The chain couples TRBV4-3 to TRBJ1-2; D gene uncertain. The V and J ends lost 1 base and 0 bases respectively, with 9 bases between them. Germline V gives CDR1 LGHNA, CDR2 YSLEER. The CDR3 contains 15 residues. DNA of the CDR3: TGCGCCAGCAGCCAAGCAGTCAGCACTAACTATGGCTACACCTTC. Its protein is CASSQAVSTNYGYTF.

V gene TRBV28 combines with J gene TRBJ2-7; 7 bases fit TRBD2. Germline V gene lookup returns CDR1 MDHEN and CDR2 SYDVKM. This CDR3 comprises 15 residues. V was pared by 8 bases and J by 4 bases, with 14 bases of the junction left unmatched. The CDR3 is CASSFGREPKYEQYF. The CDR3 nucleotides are TGTGCCAGCTCTTTTGGGAGGGAGCCCAAATACGAGCAGTACTTC.

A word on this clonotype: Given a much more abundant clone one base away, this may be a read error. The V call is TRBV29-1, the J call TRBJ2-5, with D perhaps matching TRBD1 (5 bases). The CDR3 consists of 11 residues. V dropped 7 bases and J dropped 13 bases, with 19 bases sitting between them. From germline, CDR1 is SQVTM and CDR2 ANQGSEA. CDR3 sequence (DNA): TGCAGCGCCGCCAGGGAATCGGAGCGGTACTTC. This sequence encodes CSAARESERYF.

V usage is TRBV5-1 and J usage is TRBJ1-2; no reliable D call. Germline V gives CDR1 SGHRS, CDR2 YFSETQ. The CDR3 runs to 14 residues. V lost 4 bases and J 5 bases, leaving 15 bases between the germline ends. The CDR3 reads CASSPNGQAYGYTF. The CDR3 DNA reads TGCGCCAGCAGCCCCAATGGCCAAGCATATGGCTACACCTTC.

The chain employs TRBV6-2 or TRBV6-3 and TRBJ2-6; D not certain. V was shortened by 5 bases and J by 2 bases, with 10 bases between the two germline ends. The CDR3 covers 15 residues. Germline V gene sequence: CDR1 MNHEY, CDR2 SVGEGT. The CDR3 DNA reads TGTGCCAGCAGTCCGATTTCGGCTGGGGCCAACGTCCTGACTTTC. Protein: CASSPISAGANVLTF.

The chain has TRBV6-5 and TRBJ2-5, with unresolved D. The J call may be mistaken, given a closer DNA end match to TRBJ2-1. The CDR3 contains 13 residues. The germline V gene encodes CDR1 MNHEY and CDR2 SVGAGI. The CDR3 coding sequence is TGTGCCAGCAGGAGGACGCGGATCTCTGAGCAGTTCTTC. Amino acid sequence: CASRRTRISEQFF.

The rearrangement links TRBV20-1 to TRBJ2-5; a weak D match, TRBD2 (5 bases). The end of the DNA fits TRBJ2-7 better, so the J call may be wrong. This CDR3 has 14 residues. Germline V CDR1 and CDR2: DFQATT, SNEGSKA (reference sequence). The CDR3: CSASPLAGTYEQYF. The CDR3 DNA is TGCAGTGCTAGCCCCCTAGCTGGTACCTACGAGCAGTACTTC.